This T cell receptor beta chain was identified in a study of T cells after yellow fever vaccination. Study-wide context: SMART-Seq v4 Ultra Low Input served to prepare low-cell-number fractions.

The germline gives CDR1 SGHNT, CDR2 YYREEE (reference sequence). There are 15 residues in the CDR3. The V and J ends lost 0 bases and 6 bases respectively, with 16 bases between them. Generation of TCR cDNA used 5'RACE template switching (which added a universal primer site and UMIs). TCRdb passed the 5' RACE reads through MiXCR, listing each CDR3 protein once. The sample includes approximately 330,000 distinct CDR3 sequences, roughly an eighth seen only once; the top ten take about 3%. General study findings and limits: Booster sampling recovered most clones from primary vaccination (96% CD4, roughly 90% CD8).

With respect to this clonotype: The antigen remains unidentified.

The origin of this receptor is a man aged 18 to 29 who received the YFV17D yellow fever vaccine. The sequences come from CD4+ T cells sorted from PBMCs, collected 15 days after the yellow fever booster vaccination. This chain connects TRBV5-4 to TRBJ2-7; D gene uncertain. CDR3 sequence: CASSLVASSLLEQYF. As DNA, the CDR3 is TGTGCCAGCAGCTTGGTCGCGTCCTCCCTCCTCGAGCAGTACTTC.